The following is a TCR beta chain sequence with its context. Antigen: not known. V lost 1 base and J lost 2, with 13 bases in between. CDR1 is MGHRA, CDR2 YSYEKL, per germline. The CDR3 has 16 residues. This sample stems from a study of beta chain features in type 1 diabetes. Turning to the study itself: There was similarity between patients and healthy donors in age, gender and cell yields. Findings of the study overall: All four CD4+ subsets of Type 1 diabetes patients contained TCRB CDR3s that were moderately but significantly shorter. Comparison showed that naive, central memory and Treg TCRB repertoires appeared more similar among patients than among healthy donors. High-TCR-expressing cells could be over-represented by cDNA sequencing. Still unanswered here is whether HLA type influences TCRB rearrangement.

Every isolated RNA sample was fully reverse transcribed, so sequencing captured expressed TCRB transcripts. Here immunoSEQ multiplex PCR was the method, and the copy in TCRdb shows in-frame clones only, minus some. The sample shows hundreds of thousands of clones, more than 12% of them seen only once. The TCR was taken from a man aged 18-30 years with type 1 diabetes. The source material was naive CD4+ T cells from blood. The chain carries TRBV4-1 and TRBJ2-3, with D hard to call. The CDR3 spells CASSQGRLTHTDTQYF. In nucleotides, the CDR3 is TGCGCCAGCAGCCAAGGTCGCCTCACACACACAGATACGCAGTATTTT.